This T cell receptor beta chain was observed in a study of blood T cell repertoires in COVID-19. The germline gives CDR1 MGHDK, CDR2 SYGVNS. The CDR3 runs to 16 residues. V lost 5 bases to trimming and J lost 5 bases; unmatched junction nucleotides: 11. Generated by immunoSEQ multiplex PCR, the TCRdb table keeps only in-frame clones and is missing some. The data show 350,000 to 450,000 clones, around 92% seen once. V is TRBV25-1 and J is TRBJ2-5; TRBD2 aligns across 10 bases. The origin of this receptor is a man in his forties with acute or convalescent COVID-19. Source material: peripheral blood. The CDR3 coding sequence is TGTGCCAGCAGTATAAGCGGGGGGGCCTTTTTGGAGACCCAGTACTTC. This sequence encodes CASSISGGAFLETQYF.